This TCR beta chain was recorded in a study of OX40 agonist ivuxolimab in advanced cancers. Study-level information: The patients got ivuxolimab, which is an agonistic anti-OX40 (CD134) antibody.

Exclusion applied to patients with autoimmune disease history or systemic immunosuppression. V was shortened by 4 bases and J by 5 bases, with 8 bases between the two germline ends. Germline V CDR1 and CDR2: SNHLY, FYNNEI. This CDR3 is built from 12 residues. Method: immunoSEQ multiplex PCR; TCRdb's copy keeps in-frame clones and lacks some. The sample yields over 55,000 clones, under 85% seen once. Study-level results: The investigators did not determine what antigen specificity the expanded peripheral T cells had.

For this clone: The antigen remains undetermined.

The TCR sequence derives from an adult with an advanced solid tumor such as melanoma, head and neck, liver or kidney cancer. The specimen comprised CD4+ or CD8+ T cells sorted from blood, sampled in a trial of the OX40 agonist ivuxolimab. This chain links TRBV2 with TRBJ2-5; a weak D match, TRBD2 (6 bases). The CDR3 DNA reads TGTGCCAGCAGTGGCGGGGCTGAGACCCAGTACTTC. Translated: CASSGGAETQYF. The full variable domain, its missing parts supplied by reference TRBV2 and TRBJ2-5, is EPEVTQTPSHQVTQMGQEVILRCVPISNHLYFYWYRQILGQKVEFLVSFYNNEISEKSEIFDDQFSVERPDGSNFTLKIRSTKLEDSAMYFCASSGGAETQYFGPGTRLLVL.